What follows are 2 T cell receptor beta chains derived from one specimen sequenced in a study of blood T cell repertoires in COVID-19. The data were produced by immunoSEQ multiplex PCR, yet TCRdb's version contains in-frame clones alone and is incomplete. This sample has some 100,000 clones, with about four fifths found just once. The sequenced sample was peripheral blood. The receptors derive from a man in his forties or fifties with active or convalescent COVID-19.

The rearrangement uses TRBV5-4 and TRBJ2-1, with TRBD1 matching 7 bases. The trim removed 4 bases at V and 0 bases at J, leaving 7 bases unmatched. The CDR3 loop spans 16 amino acids. Germline assignment: CDR1 SGHNT and CDR2 YYREEE (reference sequence). The CDR3: CASSPGQPSSYNEQFF. The CDR3 bases are TGTGCCAGCAGCCCGGGACAGCCAAGCTCCTACAATGAGCAGTTCTTC.

The V gene is TRBV5-1, the J gene TRBJ1-2; 7 bases map to TRBD1. Trimming removed 4 bases from V and 5 bases from J; junction bases left unmatched: 11. The CDR3 consists of 15 residues. Germline CDR1 and CDR2: SGHRS and YFSETQ. The CDR3 sequence: CASSPGPGTDYGYTF. The DNA of the CDR3 is TGCGCCAGCAGCCCCGGCCCCGGGACAGATTATGGCTACACCTTC. The full variable domain, completed using reference TRBV5-1 and TRBJ1-2, is KAGVTQTPRYLIKTRGQQVTLSCSPISGHRSVSWYQQTPGQGLQFLFEYFSETQRNKGNFPGRFSGRQFSNSRSEMNVSTLELGDSALYLCASSPGPGTDYGYTFGSGTRLTVV.